The 10 T cell receptor beta chains below were found in one sample sequenced in a study of CD8 T cells in Susac syndrome. Reverse transcription used about 0.45 to 1 ug RNA and random hexamers. MiXCR was run by TCRdb on the immunoSEQ multiplex PCR reads, yielding one entry per CDR3 protein. The sample lists some 190,000 distinct CDR3 sequences; 85% to 95% were seen once. Sequenced: CD4+ T cells from PBMCs. The source of these receptors is a human donor with Susac syndrome.

V and J are TRBV4-2 and TRBJ2-3; TRBD2 matches at 9 bases. Germline V gene lookup returns CDR1 LGHNA and CDR2 YNFKEQ. The junction had 2 bases not matched to a gene; V was cut back by 1 base and J by 3 bases. This CDR3 spans 15 amino acids. This chain's CDR3 is CASSQVLAGTDTQYF. The CDR3 DNA follows: TGTGCCAGCAGCCAAGTCCTAGCGGGGACAGATACGCAGTATTTT.

This clonotype was found once. The chain has TRBV5-1 and TRBJ1-5, with a possible D match to TRBD1 (5 bases). This CDR3 spans 15 amino acids. The V gene's germline CDR1 is SGHRS and CDR2 YFSETQ. V lost 2 bases and J 1 base, leaving 10 bases between the germline ends. Here the CDR3 reads CASSLGVGSNQPQHF. CDR3 coding DNA: TGCGCCAGCAGCTTAGGGGTGGGCAGCAATCAGCCCCAGCATTTT.

The chain uses TRBV20-1 and TRBJ2-3; 10 bases are a match to TRBD2. Germline-derived CDR1 and CDR2 are DFQATT and SNEGSKA (reference sequence). The J segment lost 0 bases and the V segment lost 6 bases, leaving 6 bases of the junction unmatched. This CDR3 comprises 15 residues. This CDR3 is CSASVAGGSTDTQYF. As DNA, the CDR3 is TGCAGTGCGTCAGTAGCGGGGGGAAGCACAGATACGCAGTATTTT.

The chain carries TRBV12-3 or TRBV12-4 and TRBJ1-2; D remains ambiguous. Trimming took off 3 bases at V and 7 bases at J, with 12 bases between the two ends. This CDR3 region has 13 residues. CDR3 in DNA: TGTGCCAGCAGTTTCACCCCGGATTCTGGCTACACCTTC. Its protein is CASSFTPDSGYTF.

This rearrangement joins TRBV6-5 to TRBJ1-2, with no clear D. Germline assignment: CDR1 MNHEY and CDR2 SVGAGI. The V and J ends lost 5 bases and 0 bases respectively, with 7 bases between them. This CDR3 has 13 residues. CDR3 coding DNA: TGTGCCAGCAGTCAAACAGCTAACTATGGCTACACCTTC. It translates to CASSQTANYGYTF.

This sequence joins TRBV6-5 and TRBJ2-2, with D possibly being TRBD1 or TRBD2 (5 bases each). CDR3 size: 19 residues. V lost 2 bases and J lost 4, with 23 bases in between. Germline assignment: CDR1 MNHEY and CDR2 SVGAGI. In DNA form, the CDR3 reads TGTGCCAGCAGTTACCGATTAGCCGGGGCCTCGAGGGGCACCGGGGAGCTGTTTTTT. Translation: CASSYRLAGASRGTGELFF.

The V and J genes are TRBV20-1 and TRBJ1-4, with D unclear. Deletions cut 6 bases from V and 8 bases from J, with 16 bases between. Per germline, CDR1 DFQATT and CDR2 SNEGSKA (reference sequence). The CDR3 is made up of 13 amino acids. As DNA, the CDR3 is TGCAGTGCCCCGGGGATTAAAGGAGAAAAACTGTTTTTT. As protein: CSAPGIKGEKLFF.

This clonotype turned up a few times. The chain employs TRBV28 and TRBJ2-5, with D uncertain. CDR1 is MDHEN, CDR2 SYDVKM, per germline. The CDR3 is 13 residues long. Trimming removed 5 bases from V and 5 bases from J, with 12 bases in between. The CDR3 bases are TGTGCCAGCAGTCTGGACCTAGGGGAGACCCAGTACTTC. Translating it yields CASSLDLGETQYF.

The V call is TRBV19, the J call TRBJ1-1; D gene ambiguous. The ends were cut back, 2 bases at V and 11 bases at J, with 15 bases in the middle. Germline loops: CDR1 LNHDA, CDR2 SQIVND (reference sequence). The CDR3 is 13 residues long. CDR3 residues: CASSITDAGEAFF. CDR3 DNA sequence: TGTGCCAGTAGTATAACGGACGCCGGAGAGGCTTTCTTT. Filled out from reference TRBV19 and TRBJ1-1, the complete variable domain reads DGGITQSPKYLFRKEGQNVTLSCEQNLNHDAMYWYRQDPGQGLRLIYYSQIVNDFQKGDIAEGYSVSREKKESFPLTVTSAQKNPTAFYLCASSITDAGEAFFGQGTRLTVV.

The V gene is TRBV12-3 or TRBV12-4, the J gene TRBJ1-1; D is unclear. The ends were cut back, 7 bases at V and 8 bases at J, with 14 bases in the middle. The CDR3 loop spans 12 amino acids. The CDR3 protein is CASTLSEGEAFF. The DNA for the CDR3 is TGTGCCAGCACCCTCAGCGAGGGAGAAGCTTTCTTT.